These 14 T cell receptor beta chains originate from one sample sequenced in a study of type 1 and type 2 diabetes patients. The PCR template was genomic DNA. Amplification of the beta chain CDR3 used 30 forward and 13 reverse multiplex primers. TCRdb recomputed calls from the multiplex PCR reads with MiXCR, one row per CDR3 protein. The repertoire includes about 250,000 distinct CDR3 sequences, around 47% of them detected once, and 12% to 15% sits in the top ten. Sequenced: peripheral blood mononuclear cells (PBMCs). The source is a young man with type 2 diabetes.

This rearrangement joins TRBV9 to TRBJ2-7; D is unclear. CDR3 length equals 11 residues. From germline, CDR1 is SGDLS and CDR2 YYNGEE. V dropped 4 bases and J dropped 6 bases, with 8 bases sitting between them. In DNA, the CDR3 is TGTGCCAGCAGCAGAGAAGGCGAGCAGTACTTC. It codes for CASSREGEQYF.

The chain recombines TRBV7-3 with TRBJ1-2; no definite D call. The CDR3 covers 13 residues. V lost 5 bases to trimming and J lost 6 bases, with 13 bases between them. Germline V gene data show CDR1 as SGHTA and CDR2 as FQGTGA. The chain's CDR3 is CASSALWVDGYTF. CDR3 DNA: TGTGCCAGCAGCGCCCTGTGGGTGGATGGCTACACCTTC.

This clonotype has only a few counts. The CDR3, as DNA: TGTGCCTGGCCGGGACAGGGGTACGAGCAGTACTTC. Protein sequence: CAWPGQGYEQYF. The gene calls are TRBV30 and TRBJ2-7; 10 bases are shared with TRBD1. Germline V gene lookup returns CDR1 GTSNPN and CDR2 SVGIG (reference sequence). The V segment lost 5 bases and the J segment 4 bases; nucleotides outside the gene matches: 2. There are 12 residues in the CDR3.

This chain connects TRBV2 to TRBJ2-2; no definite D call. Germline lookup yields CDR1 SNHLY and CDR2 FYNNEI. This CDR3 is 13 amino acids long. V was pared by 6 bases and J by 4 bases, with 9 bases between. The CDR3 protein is CASRETSTGELFF. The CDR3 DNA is TGTGCCAGCAGGGAGACGAGCACCGGGGAGCTGTTTTTT.

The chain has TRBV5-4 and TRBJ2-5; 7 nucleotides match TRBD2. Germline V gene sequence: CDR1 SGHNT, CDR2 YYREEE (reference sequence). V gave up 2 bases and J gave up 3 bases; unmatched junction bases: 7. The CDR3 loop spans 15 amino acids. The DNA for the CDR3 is TGTGCCAGCAGCTTCGGGGGGACCTACGAAGAGACCCAGTACTTC. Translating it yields CASSFGGTYEETQYF.

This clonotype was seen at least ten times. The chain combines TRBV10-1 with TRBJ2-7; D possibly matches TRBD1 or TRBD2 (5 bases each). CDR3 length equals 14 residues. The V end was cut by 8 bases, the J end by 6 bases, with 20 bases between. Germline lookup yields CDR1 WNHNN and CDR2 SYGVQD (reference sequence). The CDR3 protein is CASGPGTPSSEQYF. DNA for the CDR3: TGCGCCAGCGGACCAGGGACCCCAAGTTCCGAGCAGTACTTC.

Written as DNA, the CDR3 is TGTGCCAGTAGTAAATCGGTCAACAACAATGAGCAGTTCTTC. Translating it yields CASSKSVNNNEQFF. The chain recombines TRBV19 with TRBJ2-1; D is undetermined. Trimming took 4 bases from V and 5 from J, leaving 12 bases between them. CDR3 size: 14 residues. Germline V CDR1 and CDR2: LNHDA, SQIVND (reference sequence).

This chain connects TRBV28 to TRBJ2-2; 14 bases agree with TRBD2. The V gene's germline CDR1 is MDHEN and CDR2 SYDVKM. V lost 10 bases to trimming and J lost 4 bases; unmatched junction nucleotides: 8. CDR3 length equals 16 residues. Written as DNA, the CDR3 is TGTGCCACCCGTAGGACTAGCGGGAGGAGCACCGGGGAGCTGTTTTTT. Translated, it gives CATRRTSGRSTGELFF.

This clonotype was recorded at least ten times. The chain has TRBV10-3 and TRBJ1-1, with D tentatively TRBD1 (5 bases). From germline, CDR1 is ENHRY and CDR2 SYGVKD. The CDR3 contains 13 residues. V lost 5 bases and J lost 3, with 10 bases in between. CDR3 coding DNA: TGTGCCATCAGTCGCGGAGGGGACACTGAAGCTTTCTTT. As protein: CAISRGGDTEAFF.

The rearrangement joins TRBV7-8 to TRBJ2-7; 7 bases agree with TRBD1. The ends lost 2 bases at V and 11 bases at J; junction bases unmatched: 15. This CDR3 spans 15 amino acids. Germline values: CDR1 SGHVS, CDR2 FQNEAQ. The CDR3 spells CASSLLARGIGGEYF. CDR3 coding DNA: TGTGCCAGCAGCTTATTAGCCAGGGGGATCGGTGGGGAGTACTTC.

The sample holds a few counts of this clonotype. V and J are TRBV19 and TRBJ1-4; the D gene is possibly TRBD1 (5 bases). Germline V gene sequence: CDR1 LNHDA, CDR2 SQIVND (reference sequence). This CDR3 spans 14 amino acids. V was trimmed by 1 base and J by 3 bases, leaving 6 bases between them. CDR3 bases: TGTGCCAGTAGTATAGCAGGGTCTAATGAAAAACTGTTTTTT. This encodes CASSIAGSNEKLFF.

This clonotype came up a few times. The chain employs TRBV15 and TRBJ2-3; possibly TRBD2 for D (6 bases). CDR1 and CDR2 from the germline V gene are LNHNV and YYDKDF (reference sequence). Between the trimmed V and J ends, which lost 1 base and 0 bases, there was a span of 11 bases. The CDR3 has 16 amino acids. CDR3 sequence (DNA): TGTGCCACCAGCAGAGGCCGTGGGACTAGCACAGATACGCAGTATTTT. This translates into CATSRGRGTSTDTQYF.

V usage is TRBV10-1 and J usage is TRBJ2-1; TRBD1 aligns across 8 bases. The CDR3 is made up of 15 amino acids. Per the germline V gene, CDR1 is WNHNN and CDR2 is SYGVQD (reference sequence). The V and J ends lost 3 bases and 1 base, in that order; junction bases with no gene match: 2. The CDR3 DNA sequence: TGCGCCAGCAGTGAATACAGGGGGTCCTACAATGAGCAGTTCTTC. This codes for CASSEYRGSYNEQFF.

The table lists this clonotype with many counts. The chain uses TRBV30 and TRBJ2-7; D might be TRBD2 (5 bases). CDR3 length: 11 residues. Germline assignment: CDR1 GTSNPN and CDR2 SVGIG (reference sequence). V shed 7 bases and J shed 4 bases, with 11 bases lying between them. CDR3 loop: CASHRGYEQYF. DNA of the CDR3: TGTGCCTCTCACCGCGGGTACGAGCAGTACTTC.